The 13 T cell receptor beta chains in this list originate from one sample, sequenced in a study of T-cell reconstitution after alpha-beta-depleted transplantation in children. Unique molecular identifiers were built into the TCRbeta library. TCRdb used MiXCR to reprocess the PCR reads, holding one entry per CDR3 protein. The repertoire consists of hundreds of thousands of distinct CDR3 sequences, with over 9.5% occurring once and the leading ten covering less than 5%. The specimen was PBMCs from the stem cell graft donor, collected from the stem cell graft. The receptors stem from a human donor who donated a stem cell graft to a child with acute myeloid leukemia.

This clonotype appeared many times. A read error may explain this, as a much larger clone is one base away. The genes are TRBV28 and TRBJ2-7, with D hard to call. V dropped 4 bases and J dropped 2 bases, with 3 bases sitting between them. The germline V gene has CDR1 MDHEN and CDR2 SYDVKM. This CDR3 contains 11 residues. The CDR3 DNA sequence: TGTGCCAGCAGTTACACCTACGAGCAGTACTTC. Translated: CASSYTYEQYF.

The sample holds a few counts of this clonotype. This chain connects TRBV20-1 to TRBJ2-3; 11 bases align to TRBD2. Losses at the gene ends were 1 base for V and 2 bases for J; bases not matched to a gene: 11. From germline, CDR1 is DFQATT and CDR2 SNEGSKA (reference sequence). This CDR3 is built from 18 residues. In DNA, the CDR3 is TGCAGTGCTAGAGGAGGGGCTAGCGGGAGGATTTCCACAGATACGCAGTATTTT. This sequence encodes CSARGGASGRISTDTQYF.

This clonotype was seen a handful of times. The chain recombines TRBV9 with TRBJ2-5; D is uncertain. The ends were cut back, 5 bases at V and 1 base at J, with 12 bases in the middle. CDR1 is SGDLS and CDR2 is YYNGEE in the germline V gene. The CDR3 consists of 14 residues. Here the CDR3 DNA reads TGTGCCAGCAGTATCGGTGGTGGCCAAGAGACCCAGTACTTC. Translated: CASSIGGGQETQYF.

This clonotype occurred many times. The chain links TRBV20-1 to TRBJ2-1; possibly TRBD1 or TRBD2 for D (6 bases each). V dropped 0 bases and J dropped 8 bases, with 23 bases sitting between them. The CDR3 runs to 17 residues. CDR1 and CDR2 (germline): DFQATT, SNEGSKA (reference sequence). The DNA for the CDR3 is TGCAGTGCTAGAGATCGATTCCGAGGAGGGGGTGCCTATGAGCAGTTCTTC. Protein sequence: CSARDRFRGGGAYEQFF.

This clonotype was seen repeatedly, ten times or more. The J gene is TRBJ1-5, the V gene TRBV4-3; D call uncertain. Looked up from germline, CDR1 is LGHNA and CDR2 is YSLEER. Between the trimmed V and J ends, which lost 0 bases and 3 bases, there was a span of 15 bases. The CDR3 totals 17 residues. CDR3 sequence reads: CASSQDFSSISNQPQHF. The CDR3 region has the DNA TGCGCCAGCAGCCAAGATTTTAGTTCTATTTCCAATCAGCCCCAGCATTTT.

In its sample, this clonotype was seen a few times. V usage is TRBV5-1 and J usage is TRBJ2-5, with 9 bases fitting TRBD2. Germline values: CDR1 SGHRS, CDR2 YFSETQ. V shed 0 bases, J shed 5 bases, and the junction held 5 bases outside the gene matches. The CDR3 length is 15 residues. CDR3 sequence: CASSLVIAGEETQYF. For the CDR3, the DNA is TGCGCCAGCAGCTTGGTAATAGCGGGAGAGGAGACCCAGTACTTC.

The V call is TRBV20-1, the J call TRBJ2-7; 8 positions agree with TRBD2. Germline V gene data show CDR1 as DFQATT and CDR2 as SNEGSKA (reference sequence). Germline trimming cut 3 bases from V and 2 bases from J; bases unmatched to any gene: 9. The CDR3 has 15 residues. The CDR3 sequence is CSASPGGGSTYEQYF. In DNA form, the CDR3 reads TGCAGTGCTAGCCCGGGGGGGGGTAGTACCTACGAGCAGTACTTC.

This clonotype has more than one count but fewer than ten. V is TRBV20-1 and J is TRBJ2-3; D is possibly TRBD1 or TRBD2 (5 bases each). V lost 6 bases and J lost 0, with 10 bases in between. The CDR3 is made up of 13 amino acids. In germline, CDR1 is DFQATT, CDR2 SNEGSKA (reference sequence). The CDR3 region has the DNA TGCAGTGCCCCGGGGCCTAGCACAGATACGCAGTATTTT. It specifies CSAPGPSTDTQYF.

Concerning this clonotype itself: The junction and the germline gene differ at one end; a read error may be behind it. The V and J genes are TRBV20-1 and TRBJ2-7, with 11 bases fitting TRBD2. The germline gives CDR1 DFQATT, CDR2 SNEGSKA (reference sequence). The CDR3 has 13 residues. CDR3 DNA: TGCAGTGCAATTAGCGGGAGGGCCTACGAGCAGGACTTC. It codes for CSAISGRAYEQDF.

This clonotype appeared many times. The genes are TRBV6-1 and TRBJ1-1, with D possibly being TRBD1 (5 bases). This CDR3 has 14 amino acids. Germline assignment: CDR1 MNHNS and CDR2 SASEGT. Trimming shortened V by 6 bases and J by 1 base, and 12 bases separated the two germline ends. The CDR3 loop is CASRRRDGNTEAFF. CDR3 DNA sequence: TGTGCCAGCAGACGGCGGGACGGGAACACTGAAGCTTTCTTT.

V usage is TRBV5-5 and J usage is TRBJ2-5; D is possibly TRBD2 (6 bases). Trimming took off 0 bases at V and 3 bases at J, with 9 bases between the two ends. The CDR3 contains 14 residues. Germline assignment: CDR1 SGHKS and CDR2 YYEKEE (reference sequence). The CDR3 bases are TGTGCCAGCAGCTTGGCCGCTAGCGAAGAGACCCAGTACTTC. Its protein product is CASSLAASEETQYF.

At least ten counts were recorded for this clonotype. J is TRBJ2-1 and V is TRBV10-3; a possible D gene is TRBD1 (5 bases). V was clipped by 3 bases and J by 0 bases, with 18 bases between them. The CDR3 runs 18 residues. Germline lookup yields CDR1 ENHRY and CDR2 SYGVKD. CDR3: CAISDQAGRGFSYNEQFF. CDR3 nucleotides: TGTGCCATCAGTGACCAAGCAGGAAGGGGATTCTCCTACAATGAGCAGTTCTTC.

Ten or more counts support this clonotype. This rearrangement joins TRBV24-1 to TRBJ2-1, with 11 bases matching TRBD2. Per the germline V gene, CDR1 is KGHDR and CDR2 is SFDVKD. Losses at the gene ends were 8 bases for V and 0 bases for J; bases not matched to a gene: 14. This CDR3 comprises 19 residues. In nucleotides, the CDR3 is TGTGCCACCATAGTGGGACTAGCGGAGGGGGGCAGCTCCTACAATGAGCAGTTCTTC. Translating gives CATIVGLAEGGSSYNEQFF.